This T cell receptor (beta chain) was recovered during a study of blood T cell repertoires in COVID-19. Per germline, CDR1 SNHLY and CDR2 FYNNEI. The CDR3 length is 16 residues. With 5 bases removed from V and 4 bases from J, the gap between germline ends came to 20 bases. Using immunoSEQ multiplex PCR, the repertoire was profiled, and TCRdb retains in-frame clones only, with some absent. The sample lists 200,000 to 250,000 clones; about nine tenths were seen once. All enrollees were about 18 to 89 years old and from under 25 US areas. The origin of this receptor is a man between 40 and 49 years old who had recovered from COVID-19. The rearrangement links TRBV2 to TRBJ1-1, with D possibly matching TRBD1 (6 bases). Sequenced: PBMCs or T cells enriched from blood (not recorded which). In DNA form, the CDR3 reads TGTGCCAGCAGTAGAACAGGGAACCCCCTTGCCACTGAAGCTTTCTTT. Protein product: CASSRTGNPLATEAFF.